This TCR beta chain was recovered during a study of T-cell memory formation after mild COVID-19. Turning to the study itself: Across donors, TCR clusters were largely donor specific.

Overall study findings and caveats: Certain responding clones were present in pre-infection memory, suggesting participation of cross-reactive memory.

Only a few counts were recorded for this clonotype. Its antigen is unidentified. This CDR3 comprises 21 residues. Looked up from germline, CDR1 is SGHTA and CDR2 is FQGTGA. J gave up 2 bases and V 4 bases, and 20 bases lay outside the gene matches. One entry per CDR3 protein results from TCRdb running MiXCR on the 5' RACE reads. Among approximately 240,000 distinct CDR3 sequences listed, around 15% were seen once. Sequencing was performed on PBMCs or a T cell subset sorted from them (not recorded which). The chain carries TRBV7-3 and TRBJ2-6; the match to TRBD1 covers 7 bases. The sequence was obtained from a man between 18 and 29 years old who had mild COVID-19 (a few samples of this study predate the infection). Cell type and time point are not known. The CDR3 coding sequence is TGTGCCAGCAGCTCCCCAGATCCGGGACAGCAAGTCTCTGCTGGGGCCAACGTCCTGACTTTC. Amino acid sequence: CASSSPDPGQQVSAGANVLTF.